This T cell receptor (beta chain) comes out of a study of blood T cell repertoires in COVID-19. Trimming removed 6 bases at V and 5 bases at J, with 16 bases between. The CDR3 extends over 14 amino acids. From germline, CDR1 is MNHEY and CDR2 SVGAGI. Participants had their cohort set by participant-reported clinical history. Authors' processing steps: Nucleated cell counts were estimated from reference gene primer amplification. Assay: immunoSEQ multiplex PCR; the TCRdb copy retains only in-frame clones and omits some. The V and J calls and clone size were taken over from that table, and D and trimming were inferred from the DNA. Of 350,000 to 450,000 clones listed, roughly 89% are singletons.

Material: PBMCs or T cells enriched from blood (not recorded which). The V gene is TRBV6-5, the J gene TRBJ2-5; no clear D. This TCR derives from a woman in her twenties or thirties who had recovered from COVID-19. Here the CDR3 reads CASSSFPASETQYF. The CDR3 DNA reads TGTGCCAGCAGCTCCTTCCCCGCGAGCGAGACCCAGTACTTC.